These T cell receptor beta chains were read from a single sample in a study of shared clonotypes between healthy human individuals. Using immunoSEQ multiplex PCR, the repertoire was profiled, and TCRdb retains in-frame clones only, with some absent. The table records more than 2 million clones, approximately 96% of them present only once. The specimen sequenced was naive CD4+ T cells sorted from blood. The receptors derive from a man between 18 and 29 years old in good health. The CDR3 runs from the conserved cysteine through the conserved F or W. A D gene is named only where the DNA matches it firmly. Rows may omit the clone size; those that give it use once, few, many or a size class.

TRBJ1-4	.	.	TRBV5-1	TGCGCCAGCAGCACCGACGGGACGTTCAATGAAAAACTGTTTTTT	CASSTDGTFNEKLFF
TRBJ1-1	.	once	TRBV6-6	TGTGCCAGCAGTTACTCGATAGGGCGGAACACTGAAGCTTTCTTT	CASSYSIGRNTEAFF
TRBJ2-5	.	.	TRBV5-4	TGTGCCAGCAGTAAACCCCCCGAAGAGACCCAGTACTTC	CASSKPPEETQYF
TRBJ2-1	.	.	TRBV6-6	TGTGCCAGCAGCCCGTCATCGGGAAGCTACAATGAGCAGTTCTTC	CASSPSSGSYNEQFF
TRBJ1-2	.	.	TRBV6-5	TGTGCCAGCAGTTACCTGGCAGGGTCCTATGGCTACACCTTC	CASSYLAGSYGYTF
TRBJ1-4	.	once	TRBV5-1	TGCGCCAGCAGCTTGGAGGGAGCGGGTTCTAATGAAAAACTGTTTTTT	CASSLEGAGSNEKLFF
TRBJ2-6	.	.	TRBV28	TGTGCCAGCAGTCCGTTACAGGGTCCTGGGGCCAACGTCCTGACTTTC	CASSPLQGPGANVLTF
TRBJ1-1	.	.	TRBV29-1	TGCAGCGTTGAAGATCCCCCGGGAAACACTGAAGCTTTCTTT	CSVEDPPGNTEAFF
TRBJ2-3	TRBD2	.	TRBV10-3	TGTGCCATCAGTGGGACTAGCGGGTCGGGAGTAGAAGATACGCAGTATTTT	CAISGTSGSGVEDTQYF
TRBJ2-4	TRBD1	.	TRBV5-4	TGTGCCAGCGGGGTACAGGGGGCCCAAAACATTCAGTACTTC	CASGVQGAQNIQYF
TRBJ2-3	.	.	TRBV5-1	TGCGCCAGCAGCCCGGCCCTCCCCGATACGCAGTATTTT	CASSPALPDTQYF
TRBJ2-1	TRBD2	.	TRBV30	TGTGCCTGGAGTGTACAGCTAGCGGATTACAATGAGCAGTTCTTC	CAWSVQLADYNEQFF
TRBJ1-4	.	.	TRBV2	TGTGCCAGCAGTGTTCAGGAAAAACTGTTTTTT	CASSVQEKLFF
TRBJ2-7	TRBD2	few	TRBV6-5	TGTGCCAGCAGTTACTCGGCTAGCGGAACCTACGAGCAGTACTTC	CASSYSASGTYEQYF
TRBJ2-3	.	.	TRBV29-1	TGCAGCATTCGGACAGCGGGCCGGGATACGCAGTATTTT	CSIRTAGRDTQYF
TRBJ2-7	TRBD2	.	TRBV6-5	TGTGCCAGCAGCTGGACTAGCGGCTACGAGCAGTACTTC	CASSWTSGYEQYF
TRBJ2-7	TRBD2	.	TRBV7-6	TGTGCCAGCAGCTTAGCATATAGCGGGAGGGCCTCCTACGAGCAGTACTTC	CASSLAYSGRASYEQYF
TRBJ1-5	.	.	TRBV30	TGTGCCTGGAGCCGTGGTGCCCGGGGGGAGGGCAATCAGCCCCAGCATTTT	CAWSRGARGEGNQPQHF
TRBJ2-3	.	once	TRBV11-2	TGTGCCAGCAGCTTATCGGGGCTTACGCAGTATTTT	CASSLSGLTQYF
TRBJ2-5	.	.	TRBV7-9	TGTGCCAGCAGCTTAGCAATTTGGGGATACCAAGAGACCCAGTACTTC	CASSLAIWGYQETQYF
TRBJ1-1	.	.	TRBV25-1	TGTGCCAGCAGTACCGGGACCGCAACTACCAACACTGAAGCTTTCTTT	CASSTGTATTNTEAFF
TRBJ1-4	.	.	TRBV5-4	TGTGCCAGCAGTCTGAGAGGGGAACAGAAACTGTTTTTT	CASSLRGEQKLFF
TRBJ2-5	.	.	TRBV5-1	TGCGCCAGCAGCTGGACGGCACAAGAGACCCAGTACTTC	CASSWTAQETQYF
TRBJ2-7	TRBD1	once	TRBV30	TGTGCCTGTCGGACAGGGAACTCCTACGAGCAGTACTTC	CACRTGNSYEQYF
TRBJ2-3	.	.	TRBV2	TGTGCCAGCGACTATCACACAGATACGCAGTATTTT	CASDYHTDTQYF
TRBJ1-2	.	.	TRBV5-8	TGTGCCAGCAGCTCACGGGGCTCTAATGGCTACACCTTC	CASSSRGSNGYTF
TRBJ1-1	.	.	TRBV5-1	TGCGCCAGCAGCCTCCGGCAGGTCGAGAACACTGAAGCTTTCTTT	CASSLRQVENTEAFF
TRBJ1-1	.	.	TRBV7-2	TGTGCCAGCAGGCCCGGGGGGAGCACTGAAGCTTTCTTT	CASRPGGSTEAFF
TRBJ2-7	.	.	TRBV7-2	TGTGCCAGCAGCTTAGTTGTAGGACCGGCCCTCAACGAGCAGTACTTC	CASSLVVGPALNEQYF
TRBJ2-2	.	.	TRBV7-2	TGTGCCAGCAGCTTTCAGGGTAGGGGCGCCGGGGAGCTGTTTTTT	CASSFQGRGAGELFF
TRBJ1-5	.	.	TRBV6-1	TGTGCCAGCAGTGCAGATTTAGGGGTTCCCCAGCATTTT	CASSADLGVPQHF
TRBJ1-2	TRBD1	.	TRBV10-2	TGCGCCAGCAGACCCACAGGGGTCTATGGCTACACCTTC	CASRPTGVYGYTF
TRBJ2-7	TRBD2	.	TRBV7-9	TGTGCCAGCAGCTCACAGGGGACTAGCGGGATTCCCTTCTACGAGCAGTACTTC	CASSSQGTSGIPFYEQYF
TRBJ2-7	.	.	TRBV2	TGTGCCAGCAATCCGGGACTCGATTCCTACGAGCAGTACTTC	CASNPGLDSYEQYF
TRBJ2-7	.	.	TRBV14	TGTGCCAGCAGCCGGTACACCGCCTACGAGCAGTACTTC	CASSRYTAYEQYF
TRBJ2-3	TRBD2	.	TRBV7-2	TGTGCCAGCAACGAACCGGGACTAGCGGCCTGGGTAGATACGCAGTATTTT	CASNEPGLAAWVDTQYF
TRBJ1-3	.	.	TRBV2	TGTGCCAGCAGTGCCGGGATGGGAAACACCATATATTTT	CASSAGMGNTIYF
TRBJ1-3	.	.	TRBV30	TGTGCCTGGAGTTCAGGTACTGGAAACACCATATATTTT	CAWSSGTGNTIYF
TRBJ2-3	TRBD1	.	TRBV18	TGTGCCAGCTCACCACCCACAGGGGGTGGGACAGATACGCAGTATTTT	CASSPPTGGGTDTQYF
TRBJ2-5	TRBD1	.	TRBV2	TGTGCCAGCAGTTTACGGCAGGGGGCTAGTAAAGAGACCCAGTACTTC	CASSLRQGASKETQYF